The following is a T cell receptor (beta chain) sequence with its context. Its antigen target is currently unknown. No much larger clone is present one base from it, and per-base qualities are unavailable. The source of the sample is a study of T cell responses to AZD1222 COVID-19 vaccine (dated by TCRdb to the early 2020s). Some background on the complete study: A total of just over 230 trial participants underwent TCR sequencing, of whom approximately 200 had received two doses of AZD1222 and 26 had received two doses of the MenACWY control vaccine. Enrollment into the trials was organized by age into subgroups of 18-55, 56-69 and 70-plus years, and those subgroups contained roughly 160, 29 and 62 TCR-sequenced participants, respectively. General conclusions and limits of the study: The 56-69-year group was small, and its depth increase did not reach significance, likely because of low power. Participants were mostly white British and included more females than males, and it was suggested by the authors that clonal diversity may have been underestimated. Conclusions about previously exposed vaccinees are limited because only five or six AZD1222 recipients were SARS-CoV-2 seropositive at baseline. Reportedly, almost half of the unique spike-specific TCRs recognized epitopes lying outside the regions that are mutated in the B.1.351 and B.1.1.7 variants. Because no day 14 peak-response samples were available, repertoires were characterized only after the peak T cell response. Spike-specific TCR breadth and depth rose significantly after two AZD1222 doses compared with day 0 and with MenACWY recipients. The whole spike protein was spanned by vaccine-associated CD4 TCRs, and dominant responses were seen in regions 160-218 and 743-854.

In the paper's terms, the time point label means: about 28 days (+/-7) after the second vaccine dose. In light of the paper, this sample's treatment or condition label describes: meningococcal conjugate vaccine given as trial control. The vaccinee samples were drawn from two UK trials, COV001 and COV002, one of which was a single-blind randomized controlled phase 2/3 trial testing AZD1222 (ChAdOx1 nCoV-19) in healthy adults. For TCRbeta chain sequencing, PBMC samples were collected from trial participants at day 0 and at day 28 after the second dose. The CDR3 regions of human TCRbeta chains were analyzed by immunosequencing. On the authors' methods: Repertoire TCRs were checked for matches against a reference library of SARS-CoV-2-specific TCRs that had been generated using the MIRA antigen-specificity platform. Breadth was defined as the fraction of unique TCRs that were SARS-CoV-2-associated. Depth was defined as the fraction of total T cells that were SARS-CoV-2-associated. Using the MIRA data, every spike-specific TCR was mapped to the spike region that the TCR reacted to and assigned to either a CD4 or a CD8 class. Log10-transformed breadth and depth values were compared by one-way ANOVA with Sidak's multiple comparisons tests. This immuneACCESS table, as held by TCRdb, lists in-frame sequences with V and J called but not all clones. Of the missing ones, under half trace to an unresolved V gene in checked studies; the others have no known cause. The V and J calls and clone size are taken from that table; D and trimming were inferred from the DNA. Counted in this sample were around 140,000 clones; 88% of them appeared once. The leading ten clones occupy approximately 5.4% of the sample.

The CDR1 and CDR2 encoded by the germline V gene (reference sequence) are LNHDA and SQIVND. Trimming at the junction amounts to 3 bases on V and 3 bases on J, and the germline ends lie 9 bases apart. From the cysteine up to the phenylalanine, the CDR3 has a length of 14 residues. The CDR3 DNA has 42 bases and is translated from base 1. The chain couples TRBV19 to TRBJ1-5, with the D gene uncertain. Sequences were derived from peripheral blood, sampled 28 days after the second dose of the MenACWY control vaccine. This TCR came from an adult who received the MenACWY meningococcal vaccine as a control. Read as DNA, the sequence is TGTGCCAGTAGTATTTCCGCCTACAATCAGCCCCAGCATTTT. Translation gives CASSISAYNQPQHF.